This TCR beta chain was captured by sequencing in a study of blood T cells in healthy people across ages. Findings of the study overall: Older age coincided with a roughly linear decline in TCR beta diversity per million T cells. Using unsorted PBMCs precluded a conclusive naive versus antigen-experienced comparison.

V was shortened by 5 bases and J by 8 bases, with 7 bases between the two germline ends. The CDR3 contains 11 residues. Germline V gene sequence: CDR1 MNHNS, CDR2 SASEGT. The authors ran a second PCR of 7 to 11 cycles using a sample-barcoded 5' primer and a J-beta primer mix. Every single cDNA molecule received a tag from a template-switch adaptor with 12 random nucleotides. Individual samples furnished no less than 3 million CDR3-containing paired-end reads apiece. Each CDR3 protein gets one entry after TCRdb re-called the 5' RACE reads with MiXCR. The sample consists of around 900,000 distinct CDR3 sequences, about 51% of them appearing once. This clonotype was picked up a small number of times. Its antigen is undetermined.

The source material was blood. The sequence was obtained from a woman in her sixties or seventies in good health. The chain couples TRBV6-1 to TRBJ2-1; D is unresolved. The CDR3 sequence: CASSFQHEQFF. For the CDR3, the DNA is TGTGCCAGCAGTTTTCAACATGAGCAGTTCTTC.